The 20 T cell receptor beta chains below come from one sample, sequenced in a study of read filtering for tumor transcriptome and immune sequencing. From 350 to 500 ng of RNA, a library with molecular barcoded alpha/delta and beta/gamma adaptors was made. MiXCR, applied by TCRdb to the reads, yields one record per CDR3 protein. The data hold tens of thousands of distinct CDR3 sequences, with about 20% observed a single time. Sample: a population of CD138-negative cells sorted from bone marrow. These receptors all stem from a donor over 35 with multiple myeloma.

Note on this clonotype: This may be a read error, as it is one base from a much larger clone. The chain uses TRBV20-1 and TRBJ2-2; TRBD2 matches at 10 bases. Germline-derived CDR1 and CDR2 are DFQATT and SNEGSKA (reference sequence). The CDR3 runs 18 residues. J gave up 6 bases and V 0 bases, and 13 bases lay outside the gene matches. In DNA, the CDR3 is TGCAGTGCTAGAGATCTAGGAAGAGCGGGAGGGTACGCCGGGGAGCTGTTTTTT. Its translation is CSARDLGRAGGYAGELFF.

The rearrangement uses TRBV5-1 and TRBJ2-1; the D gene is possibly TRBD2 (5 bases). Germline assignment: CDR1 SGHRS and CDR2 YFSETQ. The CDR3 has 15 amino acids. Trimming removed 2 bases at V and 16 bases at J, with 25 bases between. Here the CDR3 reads CASSFEGQDYNDQFF. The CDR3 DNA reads TGCGCCAGCAGCTTTGAAGGGCAAGACTACAATGATCAATTCTTC. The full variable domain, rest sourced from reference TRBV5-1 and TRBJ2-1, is KAGVTQTPRYLIKTRGQQVTLSCSPISGHRSVSWYQQTPGQGLQFLFEYFSETQRNKGNFPGRFSGRQFSNSRSEMNVSTLELGDSALYLCASSFEGQDYNDQFFGPGTRLTVL.

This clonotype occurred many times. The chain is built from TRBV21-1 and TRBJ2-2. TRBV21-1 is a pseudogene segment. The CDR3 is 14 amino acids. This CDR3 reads CASSLRSNTGELFF. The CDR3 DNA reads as TGTGCCAGCAGCCTGCGGTCGAACACCGGGGAGCTGTTTTTT.

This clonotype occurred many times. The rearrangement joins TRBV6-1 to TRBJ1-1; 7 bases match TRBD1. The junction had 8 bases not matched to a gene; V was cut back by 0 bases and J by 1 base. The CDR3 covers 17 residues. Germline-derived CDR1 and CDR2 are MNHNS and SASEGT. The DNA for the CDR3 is TGTGCCAGCAGTGAAGCCAACTTGGGACAGACGAACACTGAAGCTTTCTTT. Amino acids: CASSEANLGQTNTEAFF.

The CDR3 loop reads CASSYKAPGVGGAYEQYF. CDR3 nucleotides: TGTGCCAGCAGTTACAAGGCCCCTGGTGTGGGAGGGGCCTACGAGCAGTACTTC. The V gene is TRBV6-5, the J gene TRBJ2-7, with 7 nucleotides matching TRBD2. The trim removed 2 bases at V and 2 bases at J, leaving 15 bases unmatched. Germline CDR1 MNHEY, CDR2 SVGAGI. The CDR3 consists of 18 residues.

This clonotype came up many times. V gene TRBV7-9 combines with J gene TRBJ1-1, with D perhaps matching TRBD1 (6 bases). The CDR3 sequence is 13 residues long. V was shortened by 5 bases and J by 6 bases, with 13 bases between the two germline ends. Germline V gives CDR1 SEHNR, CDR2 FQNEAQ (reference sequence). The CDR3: CASSPQGLPEAFF. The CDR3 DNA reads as TGTGCCAGCAGCCCACAGGGACTCCCTGAAGCTTTCTTT.

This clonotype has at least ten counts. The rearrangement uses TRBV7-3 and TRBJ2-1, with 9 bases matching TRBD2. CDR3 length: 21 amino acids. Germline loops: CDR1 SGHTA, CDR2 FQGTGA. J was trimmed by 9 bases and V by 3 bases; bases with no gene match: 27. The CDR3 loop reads CASSLYSFFFDWGGRAGEQFF. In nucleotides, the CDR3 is TGTGCCAGCAGCTTGTATTCTTTTTTTTTCGATTGGGGCGGGAGGGCCGGTGAGCAGTTCTTC.

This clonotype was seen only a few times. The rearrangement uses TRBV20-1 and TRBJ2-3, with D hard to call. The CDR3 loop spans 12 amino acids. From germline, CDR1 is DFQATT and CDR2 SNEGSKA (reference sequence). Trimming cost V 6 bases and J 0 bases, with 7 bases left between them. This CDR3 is CSAPESTDTQYF. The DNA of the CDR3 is TGCAGTGCACCAGAGAGCACAGATACGCAGTATTTT.

Here the CDR3 DNA reads TGTGCCAGTACGTCTAGGGTCACAGATACGCAGTATTTT. Translated: CASTSRVTDTQYF. The rearrangement links TRBV19 to TRBJ2-3, with D unresolved. The CDR3 is made up of 13 amino acids. Germline lookup yields CDR1 LNHDA and CDR2 SQIVND (reference sequence). The V and J ends lost 7 bases and 2 bases respectively, with 10 bases between them.

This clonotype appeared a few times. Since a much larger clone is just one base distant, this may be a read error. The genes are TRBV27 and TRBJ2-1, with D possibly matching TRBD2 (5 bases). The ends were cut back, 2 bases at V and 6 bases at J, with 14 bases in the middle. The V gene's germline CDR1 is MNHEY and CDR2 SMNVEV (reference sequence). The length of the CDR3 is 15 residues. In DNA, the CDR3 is TGTGCCAGCAGTTTAGCACGGGGAAATCCCAATGAGCAGTTCTTC. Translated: CASSLARGNPNEQFF.

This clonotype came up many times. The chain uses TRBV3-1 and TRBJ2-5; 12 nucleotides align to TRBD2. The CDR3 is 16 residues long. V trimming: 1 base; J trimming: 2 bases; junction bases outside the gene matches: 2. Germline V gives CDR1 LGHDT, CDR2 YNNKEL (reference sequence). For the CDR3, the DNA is TGTGCCAGCAGCCAAGGGACTAGCGGGACGCAAGAGACCCAGTACTTC. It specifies CASSQGTSGTQETQYF.

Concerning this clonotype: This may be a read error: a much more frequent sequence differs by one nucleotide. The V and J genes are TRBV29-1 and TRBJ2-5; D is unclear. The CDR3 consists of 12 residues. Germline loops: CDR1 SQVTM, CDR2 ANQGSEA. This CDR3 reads CSVDGSQEAQYF. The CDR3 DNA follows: TGCAGCGTTGACGGCAGTCAAGAGGCCCAGTACTTC.

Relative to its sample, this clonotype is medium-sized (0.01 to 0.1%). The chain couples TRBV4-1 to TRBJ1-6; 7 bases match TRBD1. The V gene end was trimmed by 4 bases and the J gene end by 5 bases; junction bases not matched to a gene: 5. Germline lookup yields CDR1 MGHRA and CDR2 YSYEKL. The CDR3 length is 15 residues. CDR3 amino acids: CASSLAGTDNSPLHF. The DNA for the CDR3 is TGCGCCAGCAGCCTGGCCGGGACAGATAATTCACCCCTCCACTTT.

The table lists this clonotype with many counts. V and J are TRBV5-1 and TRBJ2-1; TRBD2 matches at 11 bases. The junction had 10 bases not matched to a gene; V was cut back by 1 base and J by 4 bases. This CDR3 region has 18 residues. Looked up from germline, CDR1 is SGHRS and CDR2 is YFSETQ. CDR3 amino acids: CASSLKLAGGFTYNEQFF. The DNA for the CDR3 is TGCGCCAGCAGCTTGAAGCTAGCGGGGGGTTTTACGTACAATGAGCAGTTCTTC. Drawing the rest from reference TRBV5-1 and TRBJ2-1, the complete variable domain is KAGVTQTPRYLIKTRGQQVTLSCSPISGHRSVSWYQQTPGQGLQFLFEYFSETQRNKGNFPGRFSGRQFSNSRSEMNVSTLELGDSALYLCASSLKLAGGFTYNEQFFGPGTRLTVL.

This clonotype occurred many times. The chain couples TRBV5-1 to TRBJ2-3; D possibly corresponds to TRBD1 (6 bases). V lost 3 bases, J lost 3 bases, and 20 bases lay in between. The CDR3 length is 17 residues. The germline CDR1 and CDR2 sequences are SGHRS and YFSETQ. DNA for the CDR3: TGCGCCAGCAGCTCACGACCTCAGGGAAGGGGGACAGATACGCAGTATTTT. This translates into CASSSRPQGRGTDTQYF.

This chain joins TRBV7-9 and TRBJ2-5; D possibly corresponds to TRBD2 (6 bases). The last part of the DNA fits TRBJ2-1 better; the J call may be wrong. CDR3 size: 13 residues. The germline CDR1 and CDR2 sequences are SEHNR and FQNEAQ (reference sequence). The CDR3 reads CASNLGLKETQFF. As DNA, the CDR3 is TGTGCCAGCAACCTGGGACTCAAAGAGACCCAGTTCTTC.

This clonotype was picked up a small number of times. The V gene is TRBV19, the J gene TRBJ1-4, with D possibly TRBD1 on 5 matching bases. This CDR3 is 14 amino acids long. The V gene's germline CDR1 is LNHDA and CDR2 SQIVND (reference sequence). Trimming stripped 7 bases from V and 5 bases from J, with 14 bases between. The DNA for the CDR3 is TGTGCCAGTACCGCGACAGCTCGAAATGAAAAACTGTTTTTT. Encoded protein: CASTATARNEKLFF.

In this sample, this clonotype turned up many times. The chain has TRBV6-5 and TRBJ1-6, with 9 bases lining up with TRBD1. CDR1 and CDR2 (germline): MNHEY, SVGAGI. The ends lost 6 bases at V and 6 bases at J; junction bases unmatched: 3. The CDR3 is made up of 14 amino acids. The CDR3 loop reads CASSLDRGNSPLHF. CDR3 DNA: TGTGCCAGCAGCTTGGACAGGGGTAATTCACCCCTCCACTTT.

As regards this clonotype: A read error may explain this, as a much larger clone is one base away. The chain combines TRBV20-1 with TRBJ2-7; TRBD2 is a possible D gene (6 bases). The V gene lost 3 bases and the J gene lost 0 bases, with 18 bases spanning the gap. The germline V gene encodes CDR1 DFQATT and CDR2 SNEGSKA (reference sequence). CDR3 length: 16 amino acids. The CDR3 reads CSARPGLPNSSYEQYF. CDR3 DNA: TGCAGTGCTAGGCCGGGACTCCCCAATAGCTCCTACGAGCAGTACTTC.

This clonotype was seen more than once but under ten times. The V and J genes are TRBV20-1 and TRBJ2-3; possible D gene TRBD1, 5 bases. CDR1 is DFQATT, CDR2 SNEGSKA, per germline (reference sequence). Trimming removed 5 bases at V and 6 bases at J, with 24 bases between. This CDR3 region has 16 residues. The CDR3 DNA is TGCAGTGCTGGGCATCTGACCTCTCCCAGGGCGGATACGCAGTATTTT. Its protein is CSAGHLTSPRADTQYF.